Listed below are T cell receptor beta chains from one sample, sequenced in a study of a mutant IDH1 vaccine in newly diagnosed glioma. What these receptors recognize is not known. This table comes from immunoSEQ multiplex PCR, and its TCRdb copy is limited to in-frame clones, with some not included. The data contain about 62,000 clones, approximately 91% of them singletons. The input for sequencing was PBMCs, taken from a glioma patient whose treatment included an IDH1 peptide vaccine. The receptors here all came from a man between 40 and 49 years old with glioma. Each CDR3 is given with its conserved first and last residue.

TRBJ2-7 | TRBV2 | CASSVTLAGVGGGEQYF
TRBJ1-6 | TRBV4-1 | CASSRPDSSYNSPLHF
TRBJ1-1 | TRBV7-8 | CASSLGWGMNTEAFF
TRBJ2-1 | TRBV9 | CASSLGLAGGLSYNEQFF
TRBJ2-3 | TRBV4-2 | CASSQGDEGIYLGEQYF
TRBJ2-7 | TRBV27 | CASKRGLAGHYEQYF
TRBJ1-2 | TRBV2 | CATTGPNYGYAF
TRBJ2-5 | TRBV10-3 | CAISEPPERTGKDLGETQYF
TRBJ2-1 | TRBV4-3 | CASSQVFAGTVNEQFF
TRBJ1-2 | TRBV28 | CASCIQGDYGYTF
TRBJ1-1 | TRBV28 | CASSFVGGIAGTEAFF
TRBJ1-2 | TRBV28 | CASSAGGAYYGYTF
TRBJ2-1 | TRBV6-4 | CASSDNGLEGDEQFF
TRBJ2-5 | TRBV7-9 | CASSSRDRGVETQYF
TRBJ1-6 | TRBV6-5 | CASSYSNRGRMPLHF
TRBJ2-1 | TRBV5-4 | CASSWPGPLNEQFF
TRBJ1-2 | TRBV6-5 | CASSYTGPNYGYTF
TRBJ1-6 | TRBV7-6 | CASRGSYNSPLHF